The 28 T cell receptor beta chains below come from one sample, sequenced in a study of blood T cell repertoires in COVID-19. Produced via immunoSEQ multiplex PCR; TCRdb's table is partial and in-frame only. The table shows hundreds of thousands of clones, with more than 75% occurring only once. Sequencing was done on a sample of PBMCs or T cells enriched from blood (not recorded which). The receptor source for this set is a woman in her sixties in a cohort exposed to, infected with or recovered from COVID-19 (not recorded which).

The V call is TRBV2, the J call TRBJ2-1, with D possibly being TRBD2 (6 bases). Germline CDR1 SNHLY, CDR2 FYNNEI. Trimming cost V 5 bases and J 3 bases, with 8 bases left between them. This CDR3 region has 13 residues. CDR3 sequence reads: CASSPGLYNEQFF. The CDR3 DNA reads TGTGCCAGCAGTCCGGGACTCTACAATGAGCAGTTCTTC.

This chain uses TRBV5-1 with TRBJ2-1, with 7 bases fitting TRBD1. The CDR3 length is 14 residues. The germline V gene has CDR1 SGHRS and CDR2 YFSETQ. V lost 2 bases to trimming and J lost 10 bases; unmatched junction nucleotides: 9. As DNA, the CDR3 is TGCGCCAGCAGCTTAGGGACAGTCATGACGGAGCAGTTCTTC. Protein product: CASSLGTVMTEQFF.

CDR3 region: CASSLTGGTGYEQYF. Written as DNA, the CDR3 is TGCGCCAGCAGCTTGACGGGGGGAACGGGGTACGAGCAGTACTTC. The chain links TRBV5-1 to TRBJ2-7; 7 positions agree with TRBD2. The CDR3 covers 15 residues. The trim removed 1 base at V and 4 bases at J, leaving 8 bases unmatched. Germline values: CDR1 SGHRS, CDR2 YFSETQ.

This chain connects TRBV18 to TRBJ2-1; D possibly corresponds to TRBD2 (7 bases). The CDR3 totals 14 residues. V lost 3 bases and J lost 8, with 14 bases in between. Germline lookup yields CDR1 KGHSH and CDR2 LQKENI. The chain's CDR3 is CASSPRGGEDEQFF. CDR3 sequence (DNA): TGTGCCAGCTCACCGCGAGGGGGGGAAGATGAGCAGTTCTTC.

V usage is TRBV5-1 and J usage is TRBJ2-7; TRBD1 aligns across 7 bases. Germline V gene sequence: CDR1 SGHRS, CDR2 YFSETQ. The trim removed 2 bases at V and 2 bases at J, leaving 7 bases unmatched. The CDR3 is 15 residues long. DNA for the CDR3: TGCGCCAGCAGCTTAGGACAGGTTTTCCCCTACGAGCAGTACTTC. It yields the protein CASSLGQVFPYEQYF.

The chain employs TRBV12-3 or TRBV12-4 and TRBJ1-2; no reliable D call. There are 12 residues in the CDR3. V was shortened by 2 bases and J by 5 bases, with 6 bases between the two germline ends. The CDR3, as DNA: TGTGCCAGCAGTTTACGGGAGTATGGCTACACCTTC. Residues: CASSLREYGYTF.

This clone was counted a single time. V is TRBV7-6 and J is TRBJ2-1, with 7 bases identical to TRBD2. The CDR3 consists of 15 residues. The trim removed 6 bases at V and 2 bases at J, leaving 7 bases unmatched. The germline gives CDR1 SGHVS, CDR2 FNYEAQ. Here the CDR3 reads CASSYTSAAYNEQFF. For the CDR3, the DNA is TGTGCCAGCAGTTACACTAGCGCTGCCTACAATGAGCAGTTCTTC.

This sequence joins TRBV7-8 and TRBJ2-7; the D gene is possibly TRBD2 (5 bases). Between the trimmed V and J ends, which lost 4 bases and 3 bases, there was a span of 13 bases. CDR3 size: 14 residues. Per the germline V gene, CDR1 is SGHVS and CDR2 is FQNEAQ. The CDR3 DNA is TGTGCCAGCAGCTCACTAGATTGGGTCTACGAGCAGTACTTC. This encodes CASSSLDWVYEQYF.

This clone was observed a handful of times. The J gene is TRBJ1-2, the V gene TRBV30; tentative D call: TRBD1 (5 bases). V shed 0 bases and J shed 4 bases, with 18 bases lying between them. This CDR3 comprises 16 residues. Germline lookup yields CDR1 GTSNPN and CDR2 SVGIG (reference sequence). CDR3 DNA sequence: TGTGCCTGGAGTGTCCCCTCCCTCACAGGCTCCTATGGCTACACCTTC. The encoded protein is CAWSVPSLTGSYGYTF. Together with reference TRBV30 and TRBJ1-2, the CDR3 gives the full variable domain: SQTIHQWPATLVQPVGSPLSLECTVEGTSNPNLYWYRQAAGRGLQLLFYSVGIGQISSEVPQNLSASRPQDRQFILSSKKLLLSDSGFYLCAWSVPSLTGSYGYTFGSGTRLTVV.

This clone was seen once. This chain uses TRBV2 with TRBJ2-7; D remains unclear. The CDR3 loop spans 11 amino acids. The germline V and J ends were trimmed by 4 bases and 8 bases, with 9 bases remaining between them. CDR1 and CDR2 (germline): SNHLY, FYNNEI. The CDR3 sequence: CASSVSPKQYF. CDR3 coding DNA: TGTGCCAGCAGTGTGTCACCTAAGCAGTACTTC. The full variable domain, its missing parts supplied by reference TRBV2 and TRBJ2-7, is EPEVTQTPSHQVTQMGQEVILRCVPISNHLYFYWYRQILGQKVEFLVSFYNNEISEKSEIFDDQFSVERPDGSNFTLKIRSTKLEDSAMYFCASSVSPKQYFGPGTRLTVT.

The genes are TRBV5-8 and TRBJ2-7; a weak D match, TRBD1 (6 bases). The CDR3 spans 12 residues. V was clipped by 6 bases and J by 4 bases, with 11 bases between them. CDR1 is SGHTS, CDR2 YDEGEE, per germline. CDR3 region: CASTFGQYEQYF. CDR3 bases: TGTGCCAGCACCTTTGGACAGTACGAGCAGTACTTC. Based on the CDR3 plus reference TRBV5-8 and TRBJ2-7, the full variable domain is EAGVTQSPTHLIKTRGQQATLRCSPISGHTSVYWYQQALGLGLQFLLWYDEGEERNRGNFPPRFSGRQFPNYSSELNVNALELEDSALYLCASTFGQYEQYFGPGTRLTVT.

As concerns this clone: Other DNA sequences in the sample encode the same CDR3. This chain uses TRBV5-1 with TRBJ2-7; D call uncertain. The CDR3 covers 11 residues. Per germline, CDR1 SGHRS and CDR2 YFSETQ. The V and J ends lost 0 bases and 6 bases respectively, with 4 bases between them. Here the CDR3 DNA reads TGCGCCAGCAGCTTGGCCGGCGAGCAGTACTTC. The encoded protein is CASSLAGEQYF.

The CDR3 protein is CASSKDSNTEAFF. DNA for the CDR3: TGTGCCAGCAGCAAGGACAGCAACACTGAAGCTTTCTTT. The V call is TRBV2, the J call TRBJ1-1, with a possible D match to TRBD1 (6 bases). The CDR3 spans 13 residues. Deletions cut 6 bases from V and 2 bases from J, with 10 bases between. Germline loops: CDR1 SNHLY, CDR2 FYNNEI.

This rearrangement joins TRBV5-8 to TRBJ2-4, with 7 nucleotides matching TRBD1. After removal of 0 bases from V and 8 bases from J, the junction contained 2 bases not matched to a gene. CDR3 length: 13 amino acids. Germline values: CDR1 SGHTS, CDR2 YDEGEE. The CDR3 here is CASSLDRGDIQYF. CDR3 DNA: TGTGCCAGCAGCTTGGACAGGGGTGACATTCAGTACTTC.

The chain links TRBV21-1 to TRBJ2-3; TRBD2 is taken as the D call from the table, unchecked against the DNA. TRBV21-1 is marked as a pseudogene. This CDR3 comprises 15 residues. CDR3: CASSRIRDRTDTQYF. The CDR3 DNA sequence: TGTGCCAGCAGCAGGATCCGGGATCGGACAGATACGCAGTATTTT.

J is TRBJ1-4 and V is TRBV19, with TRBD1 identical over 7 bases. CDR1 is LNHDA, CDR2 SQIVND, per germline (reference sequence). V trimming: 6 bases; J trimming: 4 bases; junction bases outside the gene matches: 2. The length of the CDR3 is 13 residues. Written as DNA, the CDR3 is TGTGCCAGTAGGAGACAGGGTAATGAAAAACTGTTTTTT. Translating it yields CASRRQGNEKLFF.

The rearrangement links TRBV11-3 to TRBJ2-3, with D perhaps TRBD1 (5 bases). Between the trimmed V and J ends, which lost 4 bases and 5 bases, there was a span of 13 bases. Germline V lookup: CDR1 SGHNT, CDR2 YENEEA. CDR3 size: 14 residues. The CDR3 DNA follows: TGTGCCAGCAGCTCAAGGGGAAGGGGAGATACGCAGTATTTT. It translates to CASSSRGRGDTQYF.

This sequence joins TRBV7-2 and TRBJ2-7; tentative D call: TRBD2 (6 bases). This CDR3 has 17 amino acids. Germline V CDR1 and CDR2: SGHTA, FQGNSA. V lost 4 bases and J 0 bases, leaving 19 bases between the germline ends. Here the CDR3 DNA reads TGTGCCAGCAGCTATCGCAGTCGGGGGTCGGCCTCCTACGAGCAGTACTTC. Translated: CASSYRSRGSASYEQYF.

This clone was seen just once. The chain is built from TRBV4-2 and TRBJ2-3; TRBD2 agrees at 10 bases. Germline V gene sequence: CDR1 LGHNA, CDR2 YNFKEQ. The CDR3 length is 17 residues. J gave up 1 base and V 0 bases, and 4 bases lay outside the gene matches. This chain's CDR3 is CASSQDRGTSGTDTQYF. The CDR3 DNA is TGTGCCAGCAGCCAAGATAGGGGGACTAGCGGCACAGATACGCAGTATTTT.

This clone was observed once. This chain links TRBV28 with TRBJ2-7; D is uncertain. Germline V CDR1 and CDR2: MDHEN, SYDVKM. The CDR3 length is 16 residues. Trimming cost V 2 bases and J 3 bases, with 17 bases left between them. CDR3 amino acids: CASSLDTPSNHYEQYF. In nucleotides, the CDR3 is TGTGCCAGCAGTTTAGACACACCTTCCAACCACTACGAGCAGTACTTC.

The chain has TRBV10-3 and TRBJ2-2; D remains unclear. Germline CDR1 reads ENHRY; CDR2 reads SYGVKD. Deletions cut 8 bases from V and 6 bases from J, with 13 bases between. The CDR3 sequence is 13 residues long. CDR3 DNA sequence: TGTGCCATCGGAGCCAACACGCCCGGGGAGCTGTTTTTT. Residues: CAIGANTPGELFF.

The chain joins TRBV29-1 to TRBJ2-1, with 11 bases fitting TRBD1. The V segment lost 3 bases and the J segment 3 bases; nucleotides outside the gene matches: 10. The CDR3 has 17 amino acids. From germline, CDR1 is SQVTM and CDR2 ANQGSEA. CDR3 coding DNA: TGCAGCGTTGACCCTCGGACAGGGGGCAGGCACTACAATGAGCAGTTCTTC. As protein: CSVDPRTGGRHYNEQFF.

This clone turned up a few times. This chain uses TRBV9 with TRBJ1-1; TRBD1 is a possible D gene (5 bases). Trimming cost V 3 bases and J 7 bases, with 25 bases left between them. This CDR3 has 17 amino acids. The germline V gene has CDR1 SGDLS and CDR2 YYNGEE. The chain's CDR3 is CASSAPAGQIRSIEAFF. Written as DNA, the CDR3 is TGTGCCAGCAGCGCCCCCGCCGGACAAATTCGGTCCATTGAAGCTTTCTTT. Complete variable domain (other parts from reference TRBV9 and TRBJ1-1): DSGVTQTPKHLITATGQRVTLRCSPRSGDLSVYWYQQSLDQGLQFLIQYYNGEERAKGNILERFSAQQFPDLHSELNLSSLELGDSALYFCASSAPAGQIRSIEAFFGQGTRLTVV.

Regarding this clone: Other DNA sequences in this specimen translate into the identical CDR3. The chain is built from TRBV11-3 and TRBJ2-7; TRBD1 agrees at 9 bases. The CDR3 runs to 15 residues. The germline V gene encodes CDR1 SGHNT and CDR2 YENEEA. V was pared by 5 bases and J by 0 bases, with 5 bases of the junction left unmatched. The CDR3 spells CASSLGQGSSYEQYF. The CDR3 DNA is TGTGCCAGCAGCCTAGGACAGGGGAGCTCCTACGAGCAGTACTTC.

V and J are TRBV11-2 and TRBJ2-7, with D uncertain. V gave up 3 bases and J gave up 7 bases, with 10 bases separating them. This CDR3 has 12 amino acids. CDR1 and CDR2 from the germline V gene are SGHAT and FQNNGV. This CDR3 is CASSFPFREQYF. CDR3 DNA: TGTGCCAGCAGCTTCCCCTTTCGGGAGCAGTACTTC.

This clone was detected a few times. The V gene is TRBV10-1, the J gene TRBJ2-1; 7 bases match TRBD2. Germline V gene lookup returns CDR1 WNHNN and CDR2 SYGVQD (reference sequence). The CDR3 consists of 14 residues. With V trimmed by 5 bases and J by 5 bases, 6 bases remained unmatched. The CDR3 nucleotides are TGCGCCAGCAGTTTTAGCGGGCTCAACAATGAGCAGTTCTTC. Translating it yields CASSFSGLNNEQFF.

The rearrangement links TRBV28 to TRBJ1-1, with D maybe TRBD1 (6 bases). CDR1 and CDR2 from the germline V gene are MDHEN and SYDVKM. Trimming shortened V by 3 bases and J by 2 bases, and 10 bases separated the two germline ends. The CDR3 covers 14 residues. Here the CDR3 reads CASSLWDTNTEAFF. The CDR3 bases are TGTGCCAGCAGTTTGTGGGACACAAACACTGAAGCTTTCTTT. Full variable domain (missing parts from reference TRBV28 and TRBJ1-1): DVKVTQSSRYLVKRTGEKVFLECVQDMDHENMFWYRQDPGLGLRLIYFSYDVKMKEKGDIPEGYSVSREKKERFSLILESASTNQTSMYLCASSLWDTNTEAFFGQGTRLTVV.

The CDR3, as DNA: TGCAGTGCTAGTATGCTAGCGGGAGCCATAGAGACCCAGTACTTC. Translation gives CSASMLAGAIETQYF. The rearrangement joins TRBV20-1 to TRBJ2-5; 10 bases match TRBD2. CDR3 length: 15 amino acids. V shed 3 bases, J shed 4 bases, and the junction held 8 bases outside the gene matches. Looked up from germline, CDR1 is DFQATT and CDR2 is SNEGSKA (reference sequence).